This T cell receptor beta chain was found in a study of T cell repertoires in cytomegalovirus infection. Study details: CMV epitopes used comprised recently identified HLA-C-restricted ones and well-studied HLA-B-restricted ones. Public TCR beta signatures indicated both CMV infection and matching HLA type.

V was pared by 2 bases and J by 2 bases, with 7 bases between. This CDR3 is 14 amino acids long. Germline-derived CDR1 and CDR2 are SGHVS and FNYEAQ. TCRdb analysed the reads with MiXCR anew, one entry per CDR3 protein. This sample yields 300,000 to 400,000 distinct CDR3 sequences, of which about 29% are seen a single time; 15% to 25% belongs to the top ten. General study results and limits: The study found HLA-C-restricted CMV-specific TCR beta clonotypes dominating the ex vivo response.

This clonotype was seen many times. Its antigen is not known. The rearrangement uses TRBV7-6 and TRBJ1-3; no reliable D call. The TCR was taken from a human donor in good health (CMV status not recorded). Some clones in this sample may be carry-over from other donors' samples. The material was cultured PBMCs, obtained from culture after CMV antigen stimulation. CDR3 coding DNA: TGTGCCAGCAGCTTAACCGGAGCTGGAAACACCATATATTTT. Encoded protein: CASSLTGAGNTIYF.